This TCR beta chain originates from a study of CD8 T cells in ankylosing spondylitis. This clonotype was picked up many times. Its matching antigen is unknown. In TCRdb, the 5' RACE reads were re-called with MiXCR into one record per CDR3 protein. The sample shows some 130,000 distinct CDR3 sequences, approximately 7.3% of them seen only once. The germline V and J ends were trimmed by 4 bases and 5 bases, with 13 bases remaining between them. CDR3 length: 14 amino acids. Germline V gene sequence: CDR1 SGHRS, CDR2 YFSETQ. General observations from the study: There was a TCR beta motif, made of fewer than 10 highly homologous variants, that appeared characteristic of ankylosing spondylitis blood. Disease-linked clones, CD8+, were relatively rare in peripheral blood. Reported data indicate significant enrichment of disease-linked clones within matched ankylosing spondylitis synovial fluid. Some of the motif variants had earlier been found in reactive arthritis patients' fluid and blood.

The sequence was obtained from a female donor with ankylosing spondylitis or in good health (not recorded which). The specimen was blood, either unsorted or a sorted T cell fraction (not recorded which). The chain couples TRBV5-1 to TRBJ2-1; D is uncertain. CDR3 sequence (DNA): TGCGCCAGCAGCACCGGGCCAGATAACAATGAGCAGTTCTTC. This codes for CASSTGPDNNEQFF.